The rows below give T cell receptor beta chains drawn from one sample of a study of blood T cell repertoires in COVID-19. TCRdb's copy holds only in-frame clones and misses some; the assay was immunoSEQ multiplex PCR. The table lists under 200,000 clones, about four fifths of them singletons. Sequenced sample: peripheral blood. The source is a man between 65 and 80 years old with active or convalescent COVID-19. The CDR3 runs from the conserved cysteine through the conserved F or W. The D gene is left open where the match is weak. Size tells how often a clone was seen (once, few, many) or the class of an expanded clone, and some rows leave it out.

CDR3 protein: CASSLAYRGSTEAFF
CDR3 DNA: TGTGCCAGCAGCTTGGCTTACAGGGGTAGTACTGAAGCTTTCTTT
clone size: -
V gene: TRBV5-6
D gene: TRBD1
J gene: TRBJ1-1

CDR3 protein: CAISDRLQPQHF
CDR3 DNA: TGTGCCATCAGTGACCGACTTCAGCCCCAGCATTTT
clone size: -
V gene: TRBV10-3
D gene: -
J gene: TRBJ1-5

CDR3 protein: CASSLKQGNIEKLFF
CDR3 DNA: TGTGCCAGCTCACTGAAACAGGGGAATATTGAAAAACTGTTTTTT
clone size: -
V gene: TRBV18
D gene: TRBD1
J gene: TRBJ1-4

CDR3 protein: CASSLGGGYGYTF
CDR3 DNA: TGTGCCAGCAGCTTAGGGGGGGGCTATGGCTACACCTTC
clone size: -
V gene: TRBV11-2
D gene: -
J gene: TRBJ1-2

CDR3 protein: CASSDSSRGGGIVEQFF
CDR3 DNA: TGTGCCAGCAGTGACTCGAGTCGGGGCGGGGGGATCGTTGAGCAGTTCTTC
clone size: once
V gene: TRBV6-4
D gene: TRBD2
J gene: TRBJ2-1

CDR3 protein: CASSLYYEQYF
CDR3 DNA: TGTGCCAGCAGCTTGTACTACGAGCAGTACTTC
clone size: -
V gene: TRBV5-6
D gene: -
J gene: TRBJ2-7

CDR3 protein: CASSQDGWDIFYGYTF
CDR3 DNA: TGCGCCAGCAGCCAAGACGGGTGGGACATCTTCTATGGCTACACCTTC
clone size: -
V gene: TRBV4-3
D gene: -
J gene: TRBJ1-2

CDR3 protein: CASSVAGTKGQPQHF
CDR3 DNA: TGTGCCAGCAGCGTAGCCGGGACAAAAGGTCAGCCCCAGCATTTT
clone size: few
V gene: TRBV9
D gene: -
J gene: TRBJ1-5

CDR3 protein: CAISEIQGQETQYF
CDR3 DNA: TGTGCCATCAGTGAGATTCAGGGTCAAGAGACCCAGTACTTC
clone size: -
V gene: TRBV10-3
D gene: -
J gene: TRBJ2-5

CDR3 protein: CASSWLAGGEEKLFF
CDR3 DNA: TGTGCCAGTTCCTGGTTGGCAGGAGGAGAAGAAAAACTGTTTTTT
clone size: -
V gene: TRBV19
D gene: -
J gene: TRBJ1-4

CDR3 protein: CASKTVGYGYTF
CDR3 DNA: TGTGCCAGCAAAACGGTCGGCTATGGCTACACCTTC
clone size: -
V gene: TRBV6-5
D gene: -
J gene: TRBJ1-2

CDR3 protein: CASSLIAGVNNEQFF
CDR3 DNA: TGTGCCAGCAGCCTAATAGCGGGAGTGAACAATGAGCAGTTCTTC
clone size: -
V gene: TRBV27
D gene: TRBD2
J gene: TRBJ2-1

CDR3 protein: CASSKTSGGTYNEQFF
CDR3 DNA: TGCGCCAGCAGCAAGACTAGCGGAGGAACCTACAATGAGCAGTTCTTC
clone size: -
V gene: TRBV5-1
D gene: TRBD2
J gene: TRBJ2-1

CDR3 protein: CASSGLQGTGGYTF
CDR3 DNA: TGTGCCAGCAGTGGACTACAGGGGACTGGGGGCTACACCTTC
clone size: -
V gene: TRBV25-1
D gene: TRBD1
J gene: TRBJ1-2

CDR3 protein: CATQGAHGYTF
CDR3 DNA: TGTGCCACCCAGGGGGCGCATGGCTACACCTTC
clone size: few
V gene: TRBV27
D gene: TRBD1
J gene: TRBJ1-2

CDR3 protein: CASSLAQQETQYF
CDR3 DNA: TGTGCCAGCAGCTTAGCCCAGCAAGAGACCCAGTACTTC
clone size: -
V gene: TRBV11-2
D gene: -
J gene: TRBJ2-5

CDR3 protein: CSVPGTRYTEAFF
CDR3 DNA: TGCAGCGTCCCCGGGACACGTTATACTGAAGCTTTCTTT
clone size: once
V gene: TRBV29-1
D gene: -
J gene: TRBJ1-1

CDR3 protein: CASSLGQIYEQYF
CDR3 DNA: TGCGCCAGCAGCTTGGGACAGATTTACGAGCAGTACTTC
clone size: few
V gene: TRBV5-1
D gene: -
J gene: TRBJ2-7

CDR3 protein: CATSDRTNTDTQYF
CDR3 DNA: TGTGCCACCTCTGACAGGACCAACACAGATACGCAGTATTTT
clone size: once
V gene: TRBV24-1
D gene: -
J gene: TRBJ2-3

CDR3 protein: CASSLYQASTGELFF
CDR3 DNA: TGCGCCAGCAGCTTATACCAGGCTTCCACCGGGGAGCTGTTTTTT
clone size: few
V gene: TRBV5-1
D gene: -
J gene: TRBJ2-2

CDR3 protein: CASSEETGTSGPYNEQFF
CDR3 DNA: TGTGCCAGTAGTGAAGAAACCGGGACTAGCGGGCCGTACAATGAGCAGTTCTTC
clone size: once
V gene: TRBV19
D gene: TRBD2
J gene: TRBJ2-1

CDR3 protein: CASSLAGGASEQYF
CDR3 DNA: TGTGCCAGCAGTTTGGCGGGAGGAGCTTCCGAGCAGTACTTC
clone size: -
V gene: TRBV28
D gene: TRBD2
J gene: TRBJ2-7

CDR3 protein: CASSRTRSYNEQFF
CDR3 DNA: TGTGCCAGCAGTAGGACTCGCTCCTACAATGAGCAGTTCTTC
clone size: -
V gene: TRBV6-5
D gene: -
J gene: TRBJ2-1

CDR3 protein: CASSYSGTGSRTDTQYF
CDR3 DNA: TGTGCCAGCAGTTACTCCGGGACAGGTTCGCGCACAGATACGCAGTATTTT
clone size: -
V gene: TRBV6-2/TRBV6-3
D gene: TRBD1
J gene: TRBJ2-3

CDR3 protein: CASSSGGAQAETQYF
CDR3 DNA: TGTGCCAGCAGCTCCGGGGGGGCACAGGCCGAGACCCAGTACTTC
clone size: -
V gene: TRBV7-3
D gene: TRBD2
J gene: TRBJ2-5

CDR3 protein: CASSLGQGAFSGYTF
CDR3 DNA: TGCGCCAGCAGCCTAGGACAGGGGGCGTTTTCTGGCTACACCTTC
clone size: -
V gene: TRBV4-3
D gene: TRBD1
J gene: TRBJ1-2

CDR3 protein: CASSLKGAGGYTF
CDR3 DNA: TGTGCCAGCAGTTTAAAGGGGGCGGGTGGCTACACCTTC
clone size: -
V gene: TRBV12-3/TRBV12-4
D gene: TRBD1
J gene: TRBJ1-2

CDR3 protein: CASSLDSGGYTF
CDR3 DNA: TGTGCCAGCAGCTTAGACTCAGGTGGCTACACCTTC
clone size: -
V gene: TRBV7-2
D gene: -
J gene: TRBJ1-2

CDR3 protein: CASSQAIAGGLYEQFF
CDR3 DNA: TGCGCCAGCAGCCAAGCGATCGCGGGAGGCCTATATGAGCAGTTCTTC
clone size: -
V gene: TRBV4-3
D gene: TRBD2
J gene: TRBJ2-1

CDR3 protein: CASSETYGTGFGYTF
CDR3 DNA: TGTGCCAGCAGCGAAACGTATGGGACAGGGTTTGGCTACACCTTC
clone size: -
V gene: TRBV27
D gene: TRBD1
J gene: TRBJ1-2

CDR3 protein: CASSPGQGGPRETQYF
CDR3 DNA: TGTGCCAGCAGCCCGGGACAGGGAGGCCCTCGGGAGACCCAGTACTTC
clone size: -
V gene: TRBV5-5
D gene: TRBD1
J gene: TRBJ2-5

CDR3 protein: CASRERDVSSYEQYF
CDR3 DNA: TGTGCCAGCAGAGAACGGGATGTGTCATCATACGAGCAGTACTTC
clone size: -
V gene: TRBV2
D gene: -
J gene: TRBJ2-7

CDR3 protein: CASSPTRTEAFF
CDR3 DNA: TGTGCCAGCTCACCGACACGCACTGAAGCTTTCTTT
clone size: -
V gene: TRBV18
D gene: -
J gene: TRBJ1-1

CDR3 protein: CASIIGRAGLSSYEQYF
CDR3 DNA: TGTGCCAGCATCATTGGCCGGGCAGGGCTTTCCTCCTACGAGCAGTACTTC
clone size: -
V gene: TRBV2
D gene: -
J gene: TRBJ2-7

CDR3 protein: CASSRDRTMNTEAFF
CDR3 DNA: TGTGCCAGCAGTAGGGACAGGACCATGAACACTGAAGCTTTCTTT
clone size: -
V gene: TRBV2
D gene: TRBD1
J gene: TRBJ1-1

CDR3 protein: CASSLSFTPSYEQYF
CDR3 DNA: TGCGCCAGCAGCTTGAGTTTCACACCCTCCTACGAGCAGTACTTC
clone size: few
V gene: TRBV5-1
D gene: -
J gene: TRBJ2-7